The rows below give T cell receptor beta chains drawn from one sample of a study of technical replicates of blood from a handful of donors. The method was immunoSEQ multiplex PCR; TCRdb's version includes in-frame clones alone and lacks a portion of them. The sample carries around 50,000 clones, 94% recorded once. The specimen sequenced was T cells isolated from PBMCs. The receptors come from a human donor in good health. CDR3s include the opening cysteine and the closing phenylalanine or tryptophan. The D gene is left open where the match is weak. Size values are once, few and many counts, or a class for expanded clones, and some rows have none.

len | j_gene | d_gene | abundance | v_gene | CDR3aa | CDR3nt
11 | TRBJ2-1 | NA | once | TRBV28 | CASRGGGKQFF | TGTGCCAGCAGGGGGGGAGGCAAGCAGTTCTTC
17 | TRBJ2-1 | TRBD1 | NA | TRBV28 | CASSHQGTGYVLDEQFF | TGTGCCAGCAGTCACCAGGGGACAGGGTATGTTCTAGATGAGCAGTTCTTC
14 | TRBJ2-3 | NA | once | TRBV7-8 | CASSLAGRTDTQYF | TGTGCCAGCAGCTTAGCGGGGCGCACAGATACGCAGTATTTT
15 | TRBJ2-7 | NA | NA | TRBV6-5 | CASSYHTGSYSEQYF | TGTGCCAGCAGTTACCATACAGGGAGTTACTCCGAGCAGTACTTC
14 | TRBJ1-6 | TRBD1 | NA | TRBV7-6 | CASSGGQYNSPLHF | TGTGCCAGCAGCGGGGGACAGTATAATTCACCCCTCCACTTT
15 | TRBJ2-7 | NA | NA | TRBV5-4 | CASSLEVAANYEQYF | TGTGCCAGCAGCTTGGAGGTAGCTGCTAACTACGAGCAGTACTTC
14 | TRBJ2-7 | NA | NA | TRBV9 | CASSVDSYSYEQYF | TGTGCCAGCAGCGTAGATAGTTATAGTTACGAGCAGTACTTC
17 | TRBJ2-1 | TRBD2 | few | TRBV28 | CASSPPSGSVVNDEQFF | TGTGCCAGCAGCCCCCCTAGCGGGAGTGTCGTTAACGATGAGCAGTTCTTC
14 | TRBJ1-3 | NA | NA | TRBV6-5 | CASSYSNSGNTIYF | TGTGCCAGCAGTTACTCCAACTCTGGAAACACCATATATTTT
14 | TRBJ2-1 | TRBD2 | NA | TRBV6-6 | CASSSGLAGNEQFF | TGTGCCAGCAGTTCGGGACTAGCGGGGAATGAGCAGTTCTTC
16 | TRBJ2-1 | NA | NA | TRBV18 | CASSPVRLDVINEQFF | TGTGCCAGCTCACCAGTCCGTCTAGATGTGATCAATGAGCAGTTCTTC
13 | TRBJ2-1 | NA | NA | TRBV29-1 | CSVMTVGYNEQFF | TGCAGCGTAATGACAGTCGGGTATAATGAGCAGTTCTTC
14 | TRBJ1-1 | NA | NA | TRBV10-1 | CASSEGGGNTEAFF | TGCGCCAGCAGTGAGGGGGGAGGAAACACTGAAGCTTTCTTT
13 | TRBJ2-1 | TRBD1 | NA | TRBV28 | CASSPQDRDEQFF | TGTGCCAGCAGTCCCCAGGACAGGGATGAGCAGTTCTTC
13 | TRBJ1-3 | NA | once | TRBV15 | CATGWSSGNTIYF | TGTGCCACCGGGTGGAGCTCTGGAAACACCATATATTTT
16 | TRBJ2-5 | NA | NA | TRBV7-9 | CASSLRMGGPGETQYF | TGTGCCAGCAGCTTAAGAATGGGGGGACCAGGAGAGACCCAGTACTTC
15 | TRBJ1-5 | NA | NA | TRBV5-1 | CASSLGQGPHQPQHF | TGCGCCAGCAGCTTGGGGCAGGGGCCTCATCAGCCCCAGCATTTT
13 | TRBJ1-6 | TRBD1 | NA | TRBV11-2 | CASSGPDREYLHF | TGTGCCAGCAGCGGGCCGGACAGGGAGTACCTCCACTTT
18 | TRBJ1-3 | NA | few | TRBV9 | CASSVEYRPRNSGNTIYF | TGTGCCAGCAGCGTAGAGTACAGGCCGAGGAACTCTGGAAACACCATATATTTT
17 | TRBJ2-1 | NA | NA | TRBV7-2 | CASSLGMTRPVKDEQFF | TGTGCCAGCAGCTTAGGCATGACTAGACCAGTAAAGGATGAGCAGTTCTTC
15 | TRBJ2-3 | TRBD2 | NA | TRBV6-5 | CASSYMGGSADTQYF | TGTGCCAGCAGTTACATGGGGGGGTCGGCGGATACGCAGTATTTT
13 | TRBJ2-7 | NA | NA | TRBV5-1 | CASSLTQRYEQYF | TGCGCCAGCAGCTTGACCCAGAGGTACGAGCAGTACTTC
12 | TRBJ2-1 | NA | NA | TRBV29-1 | CSVSSNPGEQFF | TGCAGCGTTTCATCTAATCCGGGTGAGCAGTTCTTC
17 | TRBJ1-6 | NA | NA | TRBV9 | CASSVGLASSYNSPLHF | TGTGCCAGCAGCGTAGGACTGGCGAGCTCCTATAATTCACCCCTCCACTTT
14 | TRBJ1-1 | NA | NA | TRBV5-1 | CASSLQGLDTEAFF | TGCGCCAGCAGCTTACAGGGTTTGGACACTGAAGCTTTCTTT
19 | TRBJ2-4 | TRBD2 | NA | TRBV10-3 | CAISGTGTSGGPTKNIQYF | TGTGCCATCAGTGGGACCGGGACTAGCGGGGGGCCTACCAAAAACATTCAGTACTTC
12 | TRBJ1-6 | NA | NA | TRBV5-1 | CASSFANSPLHF | TGCGCCAGCAGTTTTGCGAATTCACCCCTCCACTTT
15 | TRBJ2-5 | NA | NA | TRBV5-1 | CASSLAVLAGETQYF | TGCGCCAGCAGCTTGGCGGTGTTGGCAGGGGAGACCCAGTACTTC
14 | TRBJ2-7 | NA | few | TRBV15 | CATSPKTASYEQYF | TGTGCCACCAGCCCAAAAACAGCTTCCTACGAGCAGTACTTC
15 | TRBJ2-3 | TRBD1 | NA | TRBV5-1 | CASSLQGVGTDTQYF | TGCGCCAGCAGCTTACAGGGGGTAGGGACAGATACGCAGTATTTT
20 | TRBJ2-4 | TRBD1 | NA | TRBV11-3 | CASSSMSDRVGVLAKNIQYF | TGTGCCAGCAGCTCCATGTCTGACAGGGTCGGGGTACTAGCCAAAAACATTCAGTACTTC
12 | TRBJ2-7 | NA | NA | TRBV7-6 | CASSQGDYEQYF | TGTGCCAGCAGCCAAGGGGACTACGAGCAGTACTTC
14 | TRBJ1-2 | NA | NA | TRBV5-6 | CASSLGGANYGYTF | TGTGCCAGCAGCTTGGGGGGGGCTAACTATGGCTACACCTTC
13 | TRBJ1-4 | NA | NA | TRBV7-9 | CASSDPPGEKLFF | TGTGCCAGCAGCGACCCCCCGGGGGAAAAACTGTTTTTT
14 | TRBJ2-5 | TRBD1 | few | TRBV5-4 | CASSDYRGGETQYF | TGTGCCAGCAGCGATTACAGGGGTGGAGAGACCCAGTACTTC
17 | TRBJ1-1 | NA | NA | TRBV11-2 | CASSPVSVKDADTEAFF | TGTGCCAGCAGCCCGGTCTCTGTAAAGGATGCGGACACTGAAGCTTTCTTT
13 | TRBJ1-2 | NA | NA | TRBV7-9 | CASSYNFLYGYTF | TGTGCCAGCAGTTACAATTTTCTGTATGGCTACACCTTC
17 | TRBJ2-3 | NA | NA | TRBV7-8 | CASSLESGTQFSDTQYF | TGTGCCAGCAGCTTAGAGAGCGGGACACAATTCTCAGATACGCAGTATTTT
16 | TRBJ1-1 | TRBD1 | NA | TRBV7-9 | CASSRGTGGSMTEAFF | TGTGCCAGCAGCAGGGGGACAGGGGGAAGTATGACTGAAGCTTTCTTT
15 | TRBJ1-1 | TRBD1 | NA | TRBV6-6 | CASSYSGQGATEAFF | TGTGCCAGCAGTTACTCTGGACAGGGGGCCACTGAAGCTTTCTTT
16 | TRBJ2-3 | NA | NA | TRBV7-9 | CASSRTGLPTPDTQYF | TGTGCCAGCAGTCGCACAGGTCTCCCCACCCCAGATACGCAGTATTTT
16 | TRBJ2-2 | NA | NA | TRBV7-9 | CASSSTLMHNTGELFF | TGTGCCAGCAGCTCGACTCTTATGCACAACACCGGGGAGCTGTTTTTT
14 | TRBJ2-7 | NA | NA | TRBV5-1 | CASRQELYSYEQYF | TGCGCCAGCAGACAGGAACTATACTCCTACGAGCAGTACTTC
15 | TRBJ2-1 | NA | NA | TRBV9 | CASSVGGGRYNEQFF | TGTGCCAGCAGCGTAGGAGGAGGCCGTTACAATGAGCAGTTCTTC
15 | TRBJ1-4 | TRBD1 | NA | TRBV6-5 | CASSYRGTVDEKLFF | TGTGCCAGCAGTTACCGCGGGACAGTGGATGAAAAACTGTTTTTT
14 | TRBJ2-1 | NA | NA | TRBV29-1 | CSVEGQVTYNEQFF | TGCAGCGTTGAAGGACAGGTCACCTACAATGAGCAGTTCTTC